These 22 T cell receptor beta chains came from one sample sequenced in a study of T-cell memory formation after mild COVID-19. Each CDR3 protein is one row after TCRdb ran MiXCR on the 5' RACE reads. Of about 130,000 distinct CDR3 sequences listed, approximately 6.3% are singletons. The sequenced material came from PBMCs or a T cell subset sorted from them (not recorded which). All receptors derive from an adult woman who had mild COVID-19 (a few samples of this study predate the infection). Cell type and time point are not known.

V and J are TRBV5-1 and TRBJ1-1, with D maybe TRBD1 (6 bases). Germline V CDR1 and CDR2: SGHRS, YFSETQ. V was clipped by 4 bases and J by 2 bases, with 15 bases between them. The CDR3 runs 15 residues. Here the CDR3 DNA reads TGCGCCAGCAGCCCGAAGATGACAGGAAACACTGAAGCTTTCTTT. Translating gives CASSPKMTGNTEAFF.

This clonotype was seen only a few times. The genes are TRBV5-1 and TRBJ1-1; D gene ambiguous. CDR3 size: 14 residues. The V gene lost 2 bases and the J gene lost 0 bases, with 8 bases spanning the gap. Looked up from germline, CDR1 is SGHRS and CDR2 is YFSETQ. In nucleotides, the CDR3 is TGCGCCAGCAGCTTTGCTGTAATGAACACTGAAGCTTTCTTT. It codes for CASSFAVMNTEAFF.

The chain has TRBV12-3 or TRBV12-4 and TRBJ2-3; 10 nucleotides match TRBD2. V lost 3 bases, J lost 1 base, and 7 bases stayed unmatched. The CDR3 is made up of 17 amino acids. Written as DNA, the CDR3 is TGTGCCAGCAGTTTTTCGTCCCTAGCGGGGGGCACAGATACGCAGTATTTT. This codes for CASSFSSLAGGTDTQYF.

The chain has TRBV6-5 and TRBJ1-4; no clear D gene. This CDR3 spans 14 amino acids. The V end lost 2 bases, the J end lost 1 base, and 5 bases lay between the germline ends. Germline CDR1 MNHEY, CDR2 SVGAGI. CDR3 sequence: CASSYTQTNEKLFF. CDR3 coding DNA: TGTGCCAGCAGTTACACACAAACTAATGAAAAACTGTTTTTT.

This clonotype was recorded a few times. The chain links TRBV20-1 to TRBJ2-1, with no clear D. Trimming removed 5 bases from V and 0 bases from J, with 17 bases in between. CDR3 size: 16 residues. CDR1 DFQATT and CDR2 SNEGSKA come from the germline V gene (reference sequence). The CDR3 sequence: CSALEFLGTSYNEQFF. DNA for the CDR3: TGCAGTGCTCTAGAGTTCCTAGGTACCTCCTACAATGAGCAGTTCTTC.

In this sample, this clonotype turned up a few times. The chain has TRBV24-1 and TRBJ1-2; tentatively, D is TRBD1 (5 bases). Trimming stripped 3 bases from V and 2 bases from J, with 12 bases between. CDR3 length: 15 amino acids. The germline V gene has CDR1 KGHDR and CDR2 SFDVKD. The CDR3 reads CATSDGALGNYGYTF. Here the CDR3 DNA reads TGTGCCACCAGTGATGGGGCCCTAGGGAACTATGGCTACACCTTC.

In the case of this clonotype: A much larger clone sits a single nucleotide away, making a read error possible. The genes are TRBV7-8 and TRBJ2-1; D is undetermined. The CDR3 runs 14 residues. Per germline, CDR1 SGHVS and CDR2 FQNEAQ. V was pared by 0 bases and J by 5 bases, with 8 bases between. The CDR3 DNA is TGTGCCAGCAGCTTAGCGGGCCCTGACAATGAGCAGTTCTTC. Residues: CASSLAGPDNEQFF.

This clonotype was observed once. The chain has TRBV18 and TRBJ2-7; 7 nucleotides agree with TRBD1. The J segment lost 4 bases and the V segment lost 3 bases, leaving 6 bases of the junction unmatched. CDR1 KGHSH and CDR2 LQKENI come from the germline V gene. The CDR3 runs to 14 residues. The CDR3 region is CASSPWGQNYEQYF. CDR3 DNA sequence: TGTGCCAGCTCACCCTGGGGACAGAATTACGAGCAGTACTTC. Complete variable domain (other parts from reference TRBV18 and TRBJ2-7): NAGVMQNPRHLVRRRGQEARLRCSPMKGHSHVYWYRQLPEEGLKFMVYLQKENIIDESGMPKERFSAEFPKEGPSILRIQQVVRGDSAAYFCASSPWGQNYEQYFGPGTRLTVT.

This clonotype was observed a handful of times. The V and J genes are TRBV20-1 and TRBJ2-2, with a weak D call TRBD1 (6 bases). The ends were cut back, 4 bases at V and 5 bases at J, with 11 bases in the middle. This CDR3 region has 13 residues. The germline V gene encodes CDR1 DFQATT and CDR2 SNEGSKA (reference sequence). Here the CDR3 DNA reads TGCAGTGCTACCCGGGACATAACCGGGGAGCTGTTTTTT. Residues: CSATRDITGELFF.

This clonotype was recorded a few times. The chain recombines TRBV10-3 with TRBJ1-3; D unclear. The CDR3 sequence is 14 residues long. Trimming took 0 bases from V and 4 from J, leaving 7 bases between them. Germline loops: CDR1 ENHRY, CDR2 SYGVKD. Written as DNA, the CDR3 is TGTGCCATCAGTGAGTCGGCAGAAGGAAACACCATATATTTT. Translation: CAISESAEGNTIYF.

This clonotype came up many times. The chain employs TRBV7-6 and TRBJ2-1, with D tentatively TRBD1 (6 bases). From germline, CDR1 is SGHVS and CDR2 FNYEAQ. The CDR3 runs 12 residues. V lost 3 bases, J lost 13 bases, and 13 bases lay in between. The CDR3 coding sequence is TGTGCCAGCAGCTTTCCCGGGACAAACCAGTTCTTC. Residues: CASSFPGTNQFF.

The rearrangement links TRBV5-1 to TRBJ2-1, with 7 bases aligning to TRBD2. CDR3 length: 16 residues. Trimming took 0 bases from V and 7 from J; bases not matched to a gene: 10. Germline lookup yields CDR1 SGHRS and CDR2 YFSETQ. Written as DNA, the CDR3 is TGCGCCAGCAGCTTGGCCCTGGAGCGGGGCATGAATGAGCAGTTCTTC. Translated, it gives CASSLALERGMNEQFF.

In its sample, this clonotype was seen a few times. The chain employs TRBV6-2 or TRBV6-3 and TRBJ2-1, with 15 bases that match TRBD2. Germline loops: CDR1 MNHEY, CDR2 SVGEGT. V was pared by 4 bases and J by 2 bases, with 9 bases of the junction left unmatched. The CDR3 runs 19 residues. The CDR3 nucleotides read TGTGCCAGCAGTTTGGGGACTAGCGGGAGGTGGTTAACCTACAATGAGCAGTTCTTC. This encodes CASSLGTSGRWLTYNEQFF.

This clonotype was found a few times. The V and J genes are TRBV7-2 and TRBJ1-4, with D perhaps matching TRBD1 (6 bases). CDR3 length equals 16 residues. CDR1 is SGHTA, CDR2 FQGNSA, per germline. The ends were cut back, 2 bases at V and 2 bases at J, with 12 bases in the middle. CDR3 amino acids: CASSLTGARTNEKLFF. The CDR3 bases are TGTGCCAGCAGCTTAACGGGGGCGAGGACTAATGAAAAACTGTTTTTT.

This clonotype was seen more than once but under ten times. J is TRBJ2-2 and V is TRBV12-3 or TRBV12-4, with TRBD1 identical over 8 bases. This CDR3 has 15 amino acids. Germline trimming cut 5 bases from V and 6 bases from J; bases unmatched to any gene: 8. This CDR3 is CASSPLDRDAGELFF. The CDR3 nucleotides are TGTGCCAGCAGTCCACTGGACAGGGATGCCGGGGAGCTGTTTTTT.

This clonotype was detected ten times or more. This sequence joins TRBV9 and TRBJ1-3; TRBD1 matches 8 bases. This CDR3 contains 16 residues. The ends lost 4 bases at V and 2 bases at J; junction bases unmatched: 8. Germline V lookup: CDR1 SGDLS, CDR2 YYNGEE. This CDR3 reads CASSRQGNYAGNTIYF. The CDR3 coding sequence is TGTGCCAGCAGCCGACAGGGGAATTATGCTGGAAACACCATATATTTT.

This clonotype was seen a few times. The chain has TRBV21-1 and TRBJ2-5; the tabulated D call, TRBD1, remains unverified against the DNA. TRBV21-1 is reported as a pseudogene. This CDR3 comprises 16 residues. The CDR3 bases are TGTGCCAGCAGCAAACCATACGGGATCCCTGGAGAGACCCAGTACTTC. Translated, it gives CASSKPYGIPGETQYF.

This clonotype was counted ten times or more. J is TRBJ2-1 and V is TRBV7-9; 8 bases align to TRBD2. The germline V gene has CDR1 SEHNR and CDR2 FQNEAQ (reference sequence). The CDR3 has 16 residues. The trim removed 0 bases at V and 8 bases at J, leaving 9 bases unmatched. The CDR3 here is CASSLATWREVDEQFF. The CDR3 DNA reads TGTGCCAGCAGCTTAGCGACTTGGCGGGAGGTCGATGAGCAGTTCTTC.

This clonotype was detected many times. The chain is built from TRBV27 and TRBJ2-7; D is uncertain. The germline V gene encodes CDR1 MNHEY and CDR2 SMNVEV (reference sequence). The germline V and J ends were trimmed by 4 bases and 1 base, with 14 bases remaining between them. This CDR3 is 15 amino acids long. CDR3 in DNA: TGTGCCAGCAGTTCCCTAGATGCGGTGTCCTACGAGCAGTACTTC. It specifies CASSSLDAVSYEQYF.

This clonotype has a count of ten or more. V gene TRBV18 combines with J gene TRBJ2-1; the match to TRBD2 covers 10 bases. The junction had 2 bases not matched to a gene; V was cut back by 2 bases and J by 4 bases. The CDR3 runs 15 residues. Germline V gene sequence: CDR1 KGHSH, CDR2 LQKENI. The CDR3 DNA sequence: TGTGCCAGCTCACCATCTAGCGGGGGTTACAATGAGCAGTTCTTC. It specifies CASSPSSGGYNEQFF.

This clonotype was observed at least ten times. This chain uses TRBV6-1 with TRBJ2-1, with no clear D. The V gene's germline CDR1 is MNHNS and CDR2 SASEGT. CDR3 length: 14 amino acids. Between the trimmed V and J ends, which lost 2 bases and 8 bases, there was a span of 13 bases. DNA of the CDR3: TGTGCCAGCAGTGAAAATCAACCATATTATGAGCAGTTCTTC. This gives the protein CASSENQPYYEQFF.

The chain is built from TRBV5-1 and TRBJ1-2; D ambiguous. Trimming stripped 3 bases from V and 4 bases from J, with 10 bases between. CDR1 SGHRS and CDR2 YFSETQ come from the germline V gene. The length of the CDR3 is 13 residues. The CDR3 protein is CASSSNPAYGYTF. The CDR3 coding sequence is TGCGCCAGCAGCTCTAATCCTGCCTATGGCTACACCTTC.